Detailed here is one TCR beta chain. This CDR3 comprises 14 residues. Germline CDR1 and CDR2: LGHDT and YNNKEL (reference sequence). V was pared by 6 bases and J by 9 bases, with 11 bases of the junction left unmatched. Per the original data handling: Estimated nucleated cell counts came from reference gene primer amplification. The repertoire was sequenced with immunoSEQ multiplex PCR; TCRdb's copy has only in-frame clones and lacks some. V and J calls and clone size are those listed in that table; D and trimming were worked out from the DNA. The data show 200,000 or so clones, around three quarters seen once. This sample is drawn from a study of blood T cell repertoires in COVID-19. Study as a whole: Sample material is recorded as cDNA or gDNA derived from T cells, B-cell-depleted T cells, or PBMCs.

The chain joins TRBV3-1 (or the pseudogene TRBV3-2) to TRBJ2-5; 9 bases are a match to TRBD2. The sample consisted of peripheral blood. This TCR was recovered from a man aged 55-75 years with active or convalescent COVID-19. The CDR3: CASSQRAGGPPQYF. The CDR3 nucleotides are TGTGCCAGCAGTCAGAGGGCGGGAGGGCCCCCCCAGTACTTC.